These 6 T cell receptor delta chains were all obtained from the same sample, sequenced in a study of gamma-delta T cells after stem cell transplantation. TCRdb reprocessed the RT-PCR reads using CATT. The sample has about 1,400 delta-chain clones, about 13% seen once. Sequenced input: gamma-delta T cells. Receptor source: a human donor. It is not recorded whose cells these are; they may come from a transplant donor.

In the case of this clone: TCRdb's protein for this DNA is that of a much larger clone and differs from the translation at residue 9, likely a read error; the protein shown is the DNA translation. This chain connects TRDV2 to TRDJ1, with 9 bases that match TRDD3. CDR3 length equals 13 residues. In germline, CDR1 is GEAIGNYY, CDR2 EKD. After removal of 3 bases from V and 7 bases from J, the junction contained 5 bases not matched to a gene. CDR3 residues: CACDGLGESKLIF. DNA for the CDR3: TGTGCCTGTGACGGACTGGGGGAGAGTAAACTCATCTTT.

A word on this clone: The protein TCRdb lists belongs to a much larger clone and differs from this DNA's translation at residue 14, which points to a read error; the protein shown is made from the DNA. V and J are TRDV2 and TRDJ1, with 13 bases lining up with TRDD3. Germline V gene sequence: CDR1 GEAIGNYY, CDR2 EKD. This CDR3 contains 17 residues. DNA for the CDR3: TGTGCCTGTGACCTCGTACTGGGGGATACGAGGACCGATACACTCATCTTT. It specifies CACDLVLGDTRTDTLIF.

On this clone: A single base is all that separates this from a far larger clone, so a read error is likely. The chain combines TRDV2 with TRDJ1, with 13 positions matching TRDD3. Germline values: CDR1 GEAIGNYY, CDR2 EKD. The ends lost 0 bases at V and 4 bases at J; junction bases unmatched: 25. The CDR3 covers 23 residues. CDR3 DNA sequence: TGTGCCTGTGACACCCTCGGGCCCCCCTTACTGGGGGATACGCTTCAGTACAACGATAAACTCATCTTT. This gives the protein CACDTLGPPLLGDTLQYNDKLIF.

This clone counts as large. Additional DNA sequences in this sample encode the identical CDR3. The CDR3 coding sequence is TGTGCCTGTGACACCGTAGGGGGTCACGGGGTCTACACCGATAAACTCATCTTT. It encodes CACDTVGGHGVYTDKLIF. The chain links TRDV2 to TRDJ1; perhaps TRDD3 as D (5 bases). The ends were cut back, 0 bases at V and 0 bases at J, with 19 bases in the middle. The CDR3 is 18 amino acids. Germline CDR1 GEAIGNYY, CDR2 EKD.

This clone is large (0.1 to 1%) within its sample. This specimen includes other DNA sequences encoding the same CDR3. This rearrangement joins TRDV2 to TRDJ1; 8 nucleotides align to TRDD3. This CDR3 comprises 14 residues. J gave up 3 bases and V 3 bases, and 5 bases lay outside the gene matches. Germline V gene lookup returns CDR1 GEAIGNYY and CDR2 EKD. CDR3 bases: TGTGCCTGTGACGCTATTGGGGGATCCGATAAACTCATCTTT. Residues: CACDAIGGSDKLIF.

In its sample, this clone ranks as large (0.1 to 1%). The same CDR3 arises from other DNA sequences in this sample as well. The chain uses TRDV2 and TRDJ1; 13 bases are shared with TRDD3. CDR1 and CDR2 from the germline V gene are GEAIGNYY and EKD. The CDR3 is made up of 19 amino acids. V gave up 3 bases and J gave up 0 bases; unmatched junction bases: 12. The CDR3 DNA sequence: TGTGCCTGTGACGCTGTACTGGGGGATACGTTGGGTAACACCGATAAACTCATCTTT. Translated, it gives CACDAVLGDTLGNTDKLIF.